The rows below give T cell receptor beta chains drawn from one sample of a study of ipilimumab plus nivolumab after autologous stem cell transplantation. This table comes from immunoSEQ multiplex PCR, and its TCRdb copy is limited to in-frame clones, with some not included. The data show around 20,000 clones, more than 60% seen once. The specimen comprised PBMCs, sampled in a trial of ipilimumab plus nivolumab as post-transplant consolidation. Receptors originate from a male donor with diffuse large B-cell lymphoma. CDR3s include the opening cysteine and the closing phenylalanine or tryptophan. Each record gives: J gene, V gene, clone size, D gene, CDR3 DNA, CDR3 protein. A D gene is named only where the DNA matches it firmly. Expanded clones get a size class; other rows say once, few or many, or leave the size out.

J: TRBJ2-1
V: TRBV7-9
size: -
D: TRBD1
DNA: TGTGCCAGCAGCCCGGGACAGGGGCCCTACAATGAGCAGTTCTTC
CDR3: CASSPGQGPYNEQFF

J: TRBJ1-3
V: TRBV28
size: -
D: -
DNA: TGTGCCAGCAGCCTCATCCTGAGCTCTGGAAACACCATATATTTT
CDR3: CASSLILSSGNTIYF

J: TRBJ1-3
V: TRBV5-4
size: -
D: -
DNA: TGTGCCAGCAGCTTTGCGGGGGCTGGAAACACCATATATTTT
CDR3: CASSFAGAGNTIYF

J: TRBJ2-5
V: TRBV5-6
size: -
D: TRBD2
DNA: TGTGCCAGCGGGCTAGCGGGGGGACCCCAAGAGACCCAGTACTTC
CDR3: CASGLAGGPQETQYF

J: TRBJ1-4
V: TRBV14
size: -
D: -
DNA: TGTGCCAGCAGCCAAGAATCAGGGGCAGGATCGGAAAAACTGTTTTTT
CDR3: CASSQESGAGSEKLFF

J: TRBJ2-3
V: TRBV28
size: -
D: -
DNA: TGTGCCAGCATCCCCCCGGGAGCAGATACGCAGTATTTT
CDR3: CASIPPGADTQYF

J: TRBJ2-3
V: TRBV5-1
size: once
D: TRBD2
DNA: TGCGCCAGCAGCTTGGGACTAGCGGCCGGCACAGATACGCAGTATTTT
CDR3: CASSLGLAAGTDTQYF

J: TRBJ2-3
V: TRBV2
size: once
D: TRBD1
DNA: TGTGCCAGCAGTGAAAGGGTCGGGGACAGGGTATGGACAGATACGCAGTATTTT
CDR3: CASSERVGDRVWTDTQYF

J: TRBJ1-4
V: TRBV7-2
size: -
D: -
DNA: TGTGCCAGCAGCCCGGGACCGAGAGGAGGCAAACTGTTTTTT
CDR3: CASSPGPRGGKLFF

J: TRBJ1-6
V: TRBV18
size: -
D: TRBD1
DNA: TGTGCCAGCTCACCACTGACAGGGGGCTATAATTCACCCCTCCACTTT
CDR3: CASSPLTGGYNSPLHF

J: TRBJ2-1
V: TRBV9
size: -
D: TRBD2
DNA: TGTGCCAGCAGATCTAGTAGCGGGGGGGCCACTGAGCAGTTCTTC
CDR3: CASRSSSGGATEQFF

J: TRBJ1-2
V: TRBV14
size: -
D: -
DNA: TGTGCCAGCAGCCGGGGAGAGGACTATGGCTACACCTTC
CDR3: CASSRGEDYGYTF

J: TRBJ2-5
V: TRBV7-6
size: -
D: -
DNA: TGTGCCAGCAGGCAGAACCTGGACGTAAAAGAGACCCAGTACTTC
CDR3: CASRQNLDVKETQYF

J: TRBJ2-7
V: TRBV29-1
size: -
D: -
DNA: TGCAGCGTCAGGTTTCTGGGGGACTCCTACGAGCAGTACTTC
CDR3: CSVRFLGDSYEQYF

J: TRBJ2-3
V: TRBV9
size: -
D: -
DNA: TGTGCCAGCAGCGGATCCTCGGGAGATACGCAGTATTTT
CDR3: CASSGSSGDTQYF

J: TRBJ2-5
V: TRBV4-3
size: -
D: -
DNA: TGCGCCAGCAGCCCGAACGCAATGGTTCAGCCAGAGACCCAGTACTTC
CDR3: CASSPNAMVQPETQYF

J: TRBJ2-6
V: TRBV7-8
size: -
D: -
DNA: TGTGCCAGCAGACCAGGGGGGGCTGGGGCCAACGTCCTGACTTTC
CDR3: CASRPGGAGANVLTF

J: TRBJ2-7
V: TRBV5-6
size: -
D: -
DNA: TGTGCCAGCAGCTTGGGGGTCTACGAGCAGTACTTC
CDR3: CASSLGVYEQYF

J: TRBJ2-5
V: TRBV4-1
size: -
D: -
DNA: TGCGCCAGCAGCCAAGATTGGGAAGAGACCCAGTACTTC
CDR3: CASSQDWEETQYF

J: TRBJ1-5
V: TRBV6-1
size: -
D: -
DNA: TGTGCCAGCAGTGATTCGGGGGGCCCAAATCAGCCCCAGCATTTT
CDR3: CASSDSGGPNQPQHF

J: TRBJ2-2
V: TRBV28
size: -
D: -
DNA: TGTGCCAGCAGACTGTGGGGGAACACCGGGGAGCTGTTTTTT
CDR3: CASRLWGNTGELFF

J: TRBJ1-3
V: TRBV28
size: -
D: TRBD1
DNA: TGTGCCAGCAGCACCCAGGGGGTTACTGGAAACACCATATATTTT
CDR3: CASSTQGVTGNTIYF

J: TRBJ2-2
V: TRBV6-6
size: -
D: -
DNA: TGTGCCAGCAGTTATCCAGGGTTATCTACCGGGGAGCTGTTTTTT
CDR3: CASSYPGLSTGELFF

J: TRBJ2-1
V: TRBV5-4
size: -
D: TRBD1
DNA: TGTGCCAGCAGCTTGGTACAGGGGTACAATGAGCAGTTCTTC
CDR3: CASSLVQGYNEQFF

J: TRBJ1-2
V: TRBV4-1
size: -
D: -
DNA: TGCGCCAGCAGCCAAGTTTTTCCGAGCGATGGGGACTATGGCTACACCTTC
CDR3: CASSQVFPSDGDYGYTF

J: TRBJ2-5
V: TRBV5-4
size: -
D: TRBD2
DNA: TGTGCCAGCAGCTTGGGGTCAGGCGGGGGGGCCTACTATGAGACCCAGTACTTC
CDR3: CASSLGSGGGAYYETQYF

J: TRBJ1-1
V: TRBV2
size: -
D: -
DNA: TGTGCCAGCACCATCCAGAGCACAGTGAGAATGGGTGAAGCTTTCTTT
CDR3: CASTIQSTVRMGEAFF

J: TRBJ2-7
V: TRBV2
size: -
D: TRBD1
DNA: TGTGCCAGCCGAAGACAGGGTTCATACGAGCAGTACTTC
CDR3: CASRRQGSYEQYF

J: TRBJ2-1
V: TRBV7-2
size: -
D: -
DNA: TGTGCCAGCAGCAAAACCGGGACGGGGCAGTTCTTC
CDR3: CASSKTGTGQFF

J: TRBJ1-2
V: TRBV6-5
size: -
D: -
DNA: TGTGCCAGCAGAACGGCTAACTATGGCTACACCTTC
CDR3: CASRTANYGYTF

J: TRBJ1-5
V: TRBV7-9
size: -
D: -
DNA: TGTGCCAGCAGCTTAAAGGCCCTTGATCAGCCCCAGCATTTT
CDR3: CASSLKALDQPQHF

J: TRBJ1-2
V: TRBV6-5
size: -
D: -
DNA: TGTGCCAGCAGTTACTACAGGGCAGGGGACAACTATGGCTACACCTTC
CDR3: CASSYYRAGDNYGYTF

J: TRBJ1-6
V: TRBV30
size: few
D: -
DNA: TGTGCCTGGAGTGAGGTGTATTCACCCCTCCACTTT
CDR3: CAWSEVYSPLHF

J: TRBJ1-6
V: TRBV6-5
size: -
D: -
DNA: TGTGCCAGCCATGCGGGTGGAAATTCACCCCTCCACTTT
CDR3: CASHAGGNSPLHF

J: TRBJ2-3
V: TRBV5-1
size: -
D: TRBD2
DNA: TGCGCCAGCAGCTTGGAGGGACTAGCGGGGGAGACCTCCACAGATACGCAGTATTTT
CDR3: CASSLEGLAGETSTDTQYF

J: TRBJ2-7
V: TRBV18
size: -
D: -
DNA: TGTGCCAGCTCACCCAGAGATACCTACGAGCAGTACTTC
CDR3: CASSPRDTYEQYF

J: TRBJ2-3
V: TRBV7-8
size: -
D: -
DNA: TGTGCCAGCAGCTTCCCGGGTGCGGGGGCTAGCACAGATACGCAGTATTTT
CDR3: CASSFPGAGASTDTQYF

J: TRBJ2-7
V: TRBV18
size: -
D: -
DNA: TGTGCCAGCTCACCTGTTCCACAGGGACCCTCCGACGAGCAGTACTTC
CDR3: CASSPVPQGPSDEQYF

J: TRBJ2-7
V: TRBV7-2
size: -
D: TRBD2
DNA: TGTGCCAGCAGCCCGGGAGGGACTGTCTCCTACGAGCAGTACTTC
CDR3: CASSPGGTVSYEQYF

J: TRBJ2-1
V: TRBV7-9
size: -
D: TRBD1
DNA: TGTGCCAGCAGCTTAGAGTGGGACAGGGTTTTCAATGAGCAGTTCTTC
CDR3: CASSLEWDRVFNEQFF

J: TRBJ1-6
V: TRBV6-5
size: -
D: -
DNA: TGTGCCAGCAGTTCGAACATCCTACAAGGTTCACCCCTCCACTTT
CDR3: CASSSNILQGSPLHF

J: TRBJ2-2
V: TRBV7-3
size: -
D: -
DNA: TGTGCCAGCAGCCAATCGAGCGACAGGTCGTCGGTCGGGGAGCTGTTTTTT
CDR3: CASSQSSDRSSVGELFF

J: TRBJ2-1
V: TRBV7-3
size: -
D: TRBD1
DNA: TGTGCCAGCAGCACACTTCTCGGGGACAGGGCGGGTGAGCAGTTCTTC
CDR3: CASSTLLGDRAGEQFF

J: TRBJ1-5
V: TRBV19
size: -
D: -
DNA: TGTGCCAGTAGTATAGTCGGCCTCGGGGGAGGCAATCAGCCCCAGCATTTT
CDR3: CASSIVGLGGGNQPQHF

J: TRBJ2-3
V: TRBV5-4
size: -
D: -
DNA: TGTGCCAGCAGCCGTTACCGAGATACGCAGTATTTT
CDR3: CASSRYRDTQYF

J: TRBJ2-5
V: TRBV6-5
size: -
D: TRBD2
DNA: TGTGCCAGCGGCTGGCGGGGGGCCCTCCAAGAGACCCAGTACTTC
CDR3: CASGWRGALQETQYF

J: TRBJ1-1
V: TRBV7-6
size: -
D: -
DNA: TGTGCCAGCAGCTTAAGGGGGGGGACTGAAGCTTTCTTT
CDR3: CASSLRGGTEAFF

J: TRBJ2-1
V: TRBV7-2
size: -
D: -
DNA: TGTGCCAGCAGCTTACAGGTATACAATGAGCAGTTCTTC
CDR3: CASSLQVYNEQFF

J: TRBJ2-1
V: TRBV4-2
size: -
D: -
DNA: TGTGCCAGCAGCCGAACCCTTGGCCCGGGCAATGAGCAGTTCTTC
CDR3: CASSRTLGPGNEQFF

J: TRBJ2-1
V: TRBV27
size: -
D: -
DNA: TGTGCCAGCTCCACAGGGAGGAATGAGCAGTTCTTC
CDR3: CASSTGRNEQFF

J: TRBJ1-2
V: TRBV6-6
size: -
D: -
DNA: TGTGCCAGCAGTTACAGGGGACCGATCCTCTATGGCTACACCTTC
CDR3: CASSYRGPILYGYTF

J: TRBJ2-3
V: TRBV9
size: -
D: -
DNA: TGTGCCAGCAGCGTTGCTGGGGTTGCAGATACGCAGTATTTT
CDR3: CASSVAGVADTQYF

J: TRBJ1-2
V: TRBV30
size: -
D: -
DNA: TGTGCCTGGAGCAATTTCCCCGGGACAACGAACTATGGCTACACCTTC
CDR3: CAWSNFPGTTNYGYTF

J: TRBJ2-2
V: TRBV27
size: -
D: -
DNA: TGTGCCAGCAGTTTATTAGGCGGCCTAGACACCGGGGAGCTGTTTTTT
CDR3: CASSLLGGLDTGELFF

J: TRBJ1-5
V: TRBV10-1
size: -
D: -
DNA: TGCGCCAGCAGTGTAAGAGGATATAGCAATCAGCCCCAGCATTTT
CDR3: CASSVRGYSNQPQHF

J: TRBJ2-2
V: TRBV7-2
size: -
D: TRBD1
DNA: TGTGCCAGCAGCTTAATCCTTGGGACAGGGGGCAACGTCAAGCTGTTTTTT
CDR3: CASSLILGTGGNVKLFF

J: TRBJ1-1
V: TRBV4-1
size: few
D: TRBD1
DNA: TGCGCCAGCAGCCAAGGACAGGGGGCGCGAGGCACTGAAGCTTTCTTT
CDR3: CASSQGQGARGTEAFF

J: TRBJ1-4
V: TRBV5-1
size: -
D: TRBD1
DNA: TGCGCCAGCAGCTGGAATCCAGGGGGTGGGGAAAAACTGTTTTTT
CDR3: CASSWNPGGGEKLFF